Described below is a single TCR beta chain sequence and its context. PCR was performed a second time for roughly 7 to 11 cycles using a sample-barcoded 5' primer and a J-beta primer mix. TCRdb reprocessed the 5' RACE reads via MiXCR and lists one record per CDR3 protein. The repertoire includes fewer than 600,000 distinct CDR3 sequences, about 27% of them detected once, and over 3.5% sits in the top ten. This entry comes from a study of blood T cells in healthy people across ages. Study overall: Template switching recovered approximately one barcoded beta molecule for every two T cells.

Healthy individuals of Caucasian origin from Russia, aged about 6 to 95, served as donors. The same sample was also used in a study of T cells of mothers and their children.

The sequenced material came from blood. This clonotype was obtained from a boy aged 2 to 9 in good health.

The CDR3 here is CASLRELEQFF. The CDR3, as DNA: TGTGCCAGCCTCCGGGAGCTTGAGCAGTTCTTC. J is TRBJ2-7 and V is TRBV2, with D tentatively TRBD2 (6 bases). Near its end, the DNA agrees better with TRBJ2-1, so the J call may be wrong. The length of the CDR3 is 11 residues. Germline V gene data show CDR1 as SNHLY and CDR2 as FYNNEI.